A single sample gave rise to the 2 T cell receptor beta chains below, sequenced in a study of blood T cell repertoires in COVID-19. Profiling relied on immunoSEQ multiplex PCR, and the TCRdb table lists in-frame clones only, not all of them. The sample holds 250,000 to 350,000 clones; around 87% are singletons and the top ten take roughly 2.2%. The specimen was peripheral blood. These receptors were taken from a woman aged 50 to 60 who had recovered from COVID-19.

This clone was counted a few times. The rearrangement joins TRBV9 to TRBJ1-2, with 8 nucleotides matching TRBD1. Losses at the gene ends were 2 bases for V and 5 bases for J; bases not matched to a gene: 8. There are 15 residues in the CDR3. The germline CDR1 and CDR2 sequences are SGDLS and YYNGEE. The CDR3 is CASSVSDRVEYGYTF. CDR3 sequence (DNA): TGTGCCAGCAGCGTGTCGGACAGGGTGGAGTATGGCTACACCTTC.

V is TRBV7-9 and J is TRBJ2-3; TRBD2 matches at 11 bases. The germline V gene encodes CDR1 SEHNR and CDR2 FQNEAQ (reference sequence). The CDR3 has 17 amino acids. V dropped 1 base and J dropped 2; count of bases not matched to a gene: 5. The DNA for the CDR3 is TGTGCCAGCAGCTTAGGAGTGGGACTAGCGGACACAGATACGCAGTATTTT. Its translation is CASSLGVGLADTDTQYF. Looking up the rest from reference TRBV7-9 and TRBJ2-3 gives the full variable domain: DTGVSQNPRHKITKRGQNVTFRCDPISEHNRLYWYRQTLGQGPEFLTYFQNEAQLEKSRLLSDRFSAERPKGSFSTLEIQRTEQGDSAMYLCASSLGVGLADTDTQYFGPGTRLTVL.